The entry that follows covers one TCR beta chain sequence. Its antigen remains unknown. The data were taken from a study of cytomegalovirus exposure and HLA in healthy donors. From germline, CDR1 is GTSNPN and CDR2 SVGIG (reference sequence). This CDR3 is 13 amino acids long. V lost 0 bases, J lost 7 bases, and 10 bases lay in between. It was with 60 Vbeta and 13 Jbeta primers that the PCR ran. Sequencing was performed with immunoSEQ multiplex PCR; in TCRdb, only in-frame clones are kept and a portion is missing. The data show about 160,000 clones, 79% seen once. Regarding the study as a whole: The productive fraction for most TCR beta V segments was about 90% or about 30% in an earlier analysis.

Material for sequencing was PBMCs. This sequence originates from a man aged 50-60 years in good health and CMV-seropositive. This chain uses TRBV30 with TRBJ2-4, with D perhaps TRBD2 (5 bases). The CDR3, as DNA: TGTGCCTGGAGTGTACTAGGTTTGAACATTCAGTACTTC. Its protein product is CAWSVLGLNIQYF. The complete variable domain, with remaining parts taken from reference TRBV30 and TRBJ2-4, reads SQTIHQWPATLVQPVGSPLSLECTVEGTSNPNLYWYRQAAGRGLQLLFYSVGIGQISSEVPQNLSASRPQDRQFILSSKKLLLSDSGFYLCAWSVLGLNIQYFGAGTRLSVL.